One TCR beta chain is described in this entry. Its cognate antigen is unknown. V dropped 5 bases and J dropped 7; count of bases not matched to a gene: 6. The CDR3 has 14 residues. Germline V lookup: CDR1 MDHEN, CDR2 SYDVKM. These data are taken from a study of TIL therapy for anti-PD-1-resistant metastatic lung cancer. Across the study: Tumors carried a median about 1.5 non-synonymous mutations per megabase.

The immunoSEQ assay was v3. Sequencing used immunoSEQ multiplex PCR; TCRdb keeps in-frame clones, though not all of them. The table lists about 60,000 clones, 80% to 90% of them singletons, with 2% to 3% in the top ten. Time point in this sample: pre-treatment sample, taken before nivolumab and TIL therapy. Adults with stage 4 NSCLC were enrolled in a phase I trial. General study points: Patients were highly selected, enriched for treatment-naive, never-smoker and oncogene-addicted cases. TIL clonotype persistence in blood showed no apparent association with response.

The chain carries TRBV28 and TRBJ1-4, with 8 nucleotides matching TRBD1. This TCR came from a person between 25 and 79 years old with non-small cell lung cancer. The specimen was blood, collected at baseline. The CDR3 loop reads CASSPYRGGEKLFF. CDR3 in DNA: TGTGCCAGCAGTCCGTACAGGGGGGGTGAAAAACTGTTTTTT.